This T cell receptor beta chain was found in a study of blood T cell repertoires in COVID-19. Study in general: The cDNA or gDNA used as material had been derived from T cells, B-cell-depleted T cells, or PBMCs.

This CDR3 has 15 residues. The germline CDR1 and CDR2 sequences are SGHRS and YFSETQ. Trimming cost V 0 bases and J 2 bases, with 12 bases left between them. Profiling relied on immunoSEQ multiplex PCR, and the TCRdb table lists in-frame clones only, not all of them. The data show 200,000 to 300,000 clones, around 81% seen once. The sequenced material came from peripheral blood. This receptor was identified in a woman aged 60-70 years with active or convalescent COVID-19. This rearrangement joins TRBV5-1 to TRBJ2-7, with D tentatively TRBD2 (7 bases). CDR3 region: CASSLGAGAPYEQYF. The CDR3 nucleotides read TGCGCCAGCAGCTTGGGTGCGGGGGCCCCCTACGAGCAGTACTTC.